This TCR beta chain was identified in a study of blood T cell repertoires in COVID-19. Overall study context: T cells, B-cell-depleted T cells, or PBMCs provided the cDNA or gDNA that served as material.

The authors' processing: Reference gene primer amplification gave nucleated cell count estimates. Libraries were prepared by immunoSEQ multiplex PCR; TCRdb keeps only in-frame clonotypes and omits some of them. The V and J calls and clone size were taken over from that table, and D and trimming were inferred from the DNA. The sample has 250,000 to 300,000 clones, 70% to 90% seen once. The V and J ends lost 3 bases and 3 bases, in that order; junction bases with no gene match: 2. CDR3 length: 15 amino acids. Germline V gives CDR1 MNHNS, CDR2 SASEGT. Cohort placement rested on clinical history that participants reported themselves.

The chain carries TRBV6-1 and TRBJ2-7; 13 nucleotides align to TRBD2. The receptor comes from a woman aged 55 to 70 in a cohort exposed to, infected with or recovered from COVID-19 (not recorded which). Specimen: PBMCs or T cells enriched from blood (not recorded which). CDR3 nucleotide sequence: TGTGCCAGCAGTGAGGGACTAGCGGGACTCTACGAGCAGTACTTC. This sequence encodes CASSEGLAGLYEQYF.